This TCR beta chain originates from a study of T-cell reconstitution after alpha-beta-depleted transplantation in children. Unique molecular identifiers were used to barcode this TCRbeta library. MiXCR, run by TCRdb on the PCR reads, gives a single entry per CDR3 protein. The data contain hundreds of thousands of distinct CDR3 sequences, roughly 14% of them seen just once; the ten biggest clones take up roughly 0.77%. This clonotype was seen many times. The CDR3 loop spans 15 amino acids. Germline CDR1 is LNHNV and CDR2 is YYDKDF (reference sequence). The ends lost 5 bases at V and 3 bases at J; junction bases unmatched: 6.

V usage is TRBV15 and J usage is TRBJ2-5; 10 bases line up with TRBD1. This specimen was PBMCs, taken before TCRalphabeta/CD19-depleted stem cell transplant. This TCR was sampled from a girl aged 2 to 9 with congenital amegakaryocytic thrombocytopenia, due to receive a stem cell transplant. The CDR3 nucleotides are TGTGCCACCAGCTCCCGGGACAGGGGAAAAGAGACCCAGTACTTC. Its protein product is CATSSRDRGKETQYF.